What follows is one TCR beta chain and its context. Antigen unknown. TCRdb independently ran MiXCR on the 5' RACE reads; one entry per CDR3 protein. The table includes around 100,000 distinct CDR3 sequences, roughly 11% detected once. This sample was taken from a study of T-cell memory formation after mild COVID-19. Whole-study results and caveats: Shrinking CD4+ clones resided mostly in CM and EM, and CD8+ ones in EMRA. Certain responding clones were present in pre-infection memory, suggesting participation of cross-reactive memory. Whether second-wave clones peaking at day 37 were SARS-CoV-2 specific went unconfirmed. Contracting clones, day 15 to 85, had balanced CD4/CD8, and later expanders favored CD4+.

The CDR3 extends over 16 amino acids. V shed 0 bases, J shed 0 bases, and the junction held 4 bases outside the gene matches. The germline gives CDR1 LGHDT, CDR2 YNNKEL (reference sequence). The chain joins TRBV3-1 to TRBJ1-2, with 7 bases identical to TRBD1. This TCR was recovered from a young man who had mild COVID-19 (a few samples of this study predate the infection). Cell type and time point are not known. The sample was PBMCs or a T cell subset sorted from them (not recorded which). Written as DNA, the CDR3 is TGTGCCAGCAGCCAAGACGCGGGACAGTCTAACTATGGCTACACCTTC. This gives the protein CASSQDAGQSNYGYTF.